This T cell receptor (beta chain) emerged from a study of T cell responses to AZD1222 COVID-19 vaccine. This clone was observed a single time. This CDR3 spans 13 amino acids. V was shortened by 0 bases and J by 5 bases, with 6 bases between the two germline ends. In germline, CDR1 is MNHEY, CDR2 SVGAGI. Data came from immunoSEQ multiplex PCR; TCRdb stores just in-frame clones and leaves some out. Here the sample spans 150,000 to 190,000 clones, 90% to 95% being singletons. Sequencing used peripheral blood, obtained 28 days after the second AZD1222 dose. This clonotype originated in an adult who received the AZD1222 COVID-19 vaccine. The V and J genes are TRBV6-5 and TRBJ2-3; D unclear. The CDR3 nucleotides are TGTGCCAGCAGTTACTCGATTGGAGATACGCAGTATTTT. Amino acid sequence: CASSYSIGDTQYF.